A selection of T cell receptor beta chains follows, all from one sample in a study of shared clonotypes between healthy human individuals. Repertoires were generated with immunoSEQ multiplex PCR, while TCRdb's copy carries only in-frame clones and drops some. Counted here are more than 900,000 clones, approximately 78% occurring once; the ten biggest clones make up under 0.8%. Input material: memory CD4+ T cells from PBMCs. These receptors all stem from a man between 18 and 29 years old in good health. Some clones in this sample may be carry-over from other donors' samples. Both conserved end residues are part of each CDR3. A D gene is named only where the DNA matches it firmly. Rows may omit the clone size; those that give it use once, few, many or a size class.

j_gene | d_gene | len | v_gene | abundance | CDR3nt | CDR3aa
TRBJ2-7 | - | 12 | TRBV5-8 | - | TGTGCCAGCACCTTAAAGCACTACGAGCAGTACTTC | CASTLKHYEQYF
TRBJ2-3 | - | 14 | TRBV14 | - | TGTGCCAGCAGTTTGCGGGGTAGCACAGATACGCAGTATTTT | CASSLRGSTDTQYF
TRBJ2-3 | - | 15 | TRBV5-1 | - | TGCGCCAGCAGCCAACAGGGCCATAGCACAGATACGCAGTATTTT | CASSQQGHSTDTQYF
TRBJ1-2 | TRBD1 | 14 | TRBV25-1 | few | TGTGCCAGCACCCCGACAGGGGCAGGCTATGGCTACACCTTC | CASTPTGAGYGYTF
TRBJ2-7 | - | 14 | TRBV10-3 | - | TGTGCCATCAGTGAGTCAGGGCAGGGTGGAGAGCAGTACTTC | CAISESGQGGEQYF
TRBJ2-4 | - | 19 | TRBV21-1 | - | TGTGCCAGCAGCACGTGGACTAGCGGGCCTGGGGTAGCCAAAAACATTCAGTACTTC | CASSTWTSGPGVAKNIQYF
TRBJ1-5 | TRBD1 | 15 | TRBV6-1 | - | TGTGCCAGCAGTGCCTGGACAGGGAACGGTCAGCCCCAGCATTTT | CASSAWTGNGQPQHF
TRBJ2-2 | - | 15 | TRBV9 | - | TGTGCCAGCGCCACCGGCCCACTGAACACCGGGGAGCTGTTTTTT | CASATGPLNTGELFF
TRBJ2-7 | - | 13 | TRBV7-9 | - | TGTGCCAGCAGCTTAACGGGTGCAGGAGAGCAGTACTTC | CASSLTGAGEQYF
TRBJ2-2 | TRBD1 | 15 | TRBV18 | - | TGTGCCAGCTCACAAGGGACAGGGCGAACCGGGGAGCTGTTTTTT | CASSQGTGRTGELFF
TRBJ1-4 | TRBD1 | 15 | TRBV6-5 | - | TGTGCCACCCGGGACAGCTTTGGAACTAATGAAAAACTGTTTTTT | CATRDSFGTNEKLFF
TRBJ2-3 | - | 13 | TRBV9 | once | TGTGCCAGCAGCGTGGGGACTGGAGATACGCAGTATTTT | CASSVGTGDTQYF
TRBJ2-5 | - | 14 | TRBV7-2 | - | TGTGCCAGCAGCCCCACGAGGGTCCAAGAGACCCAGTACTTC | CASSPTRVQETQYF
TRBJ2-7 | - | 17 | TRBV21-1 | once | TGTGCCAGCATAAAATTTGGGGTTTCCGGACTGAACTACGAGCAGTACTTC | CASIKFGVSGLNYEQYF
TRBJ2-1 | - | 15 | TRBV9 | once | TGTGCCGGCTCCCCGGTGGGCGCTTCCCAGAGGGAGCAGTTCTTC | CAGSPVGASQREQFF
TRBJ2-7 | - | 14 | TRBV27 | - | TGTGCCAGCAGTTTCCTGCTGGGCTCCTACGAGCAGTACTTC | CASSFLLGSYEQYF
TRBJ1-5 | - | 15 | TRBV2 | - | TGTGCCAGCAGTGTGACGGAGAGTAAAGGGCAGCCCCAGCATTTT | CASSVTESKGQPQHF
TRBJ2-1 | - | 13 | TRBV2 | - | TGTGCCAGCAGTGACGCGGGAAGAGGGGAGCAGTTCTTC | CASSDAGRGEQFF
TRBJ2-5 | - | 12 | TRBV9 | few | TGTGCCAGCAGCGTAGGAGGAGAGACCCAGTACTTC | CASSVGGETQYF
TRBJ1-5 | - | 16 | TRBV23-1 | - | TGCGCCAGCAGTCAATCGAAGGCTTTCAGCAATCAGCCCCAGCATTTT | CASSQSKAFSNQPQHF
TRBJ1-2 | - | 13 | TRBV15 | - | TGTGCCACCAGCAGACTCCTTAACTATGGCTACACCTTC | CATSRLLNYGYTF
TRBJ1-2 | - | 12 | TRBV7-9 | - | TGTGCCAGCAGCCCCCCGGGCTATGGCTACACCTTC | CASSPPGYGYTF
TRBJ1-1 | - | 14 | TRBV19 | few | TGTGCCAGTAGTATATCCGGGGTGAACACTGAAGCTTTCTTT | CASSISGVNTEAFF
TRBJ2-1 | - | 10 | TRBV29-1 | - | TGCAGCGGAGGACACAATGAGCAGTTCTTC | CSGGHNEQFF
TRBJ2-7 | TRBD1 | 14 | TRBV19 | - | TGTGCCAGCGCTCGTTCCGGGACAGCCTACGAGCAGTACTTC | CASARSGTAYEQYF
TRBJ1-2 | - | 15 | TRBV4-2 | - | TGTGCCAGCAGCCAAGAGGTGGGGATTAACTATGGCTACACCTTC | CASSQEVGINYGYTF
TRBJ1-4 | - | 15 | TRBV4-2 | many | TGTGCCAGCAGCCAAAGCCAGGGTACTAATGAAAAACTGTTTTTT | CASSQSQGTNEKLFF
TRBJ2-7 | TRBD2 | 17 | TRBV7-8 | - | TGTGCCAGCAGCCCCACCGGGGGTAGCGGGAGAAGCTACGAGCAGTACTTC | CASSPTGGSGRSYEQYF
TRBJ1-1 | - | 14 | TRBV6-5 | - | TGTGCCAGCAGCCCCACACAGGGTAGGACTGAAGCTTTCTTT | CASSPTQGRTEAFF
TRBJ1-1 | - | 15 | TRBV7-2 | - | TGTGCCAGCAGCTTAGATTATCCAGCGAACACTGAAGCTTTCTTT | CASSLDYPANTEAFF
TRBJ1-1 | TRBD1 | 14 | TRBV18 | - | TGTGCCAGCTCAGCGACAGGGTTTACGACTGAAGCTTTCTTT | CASSATGFTTEAFF
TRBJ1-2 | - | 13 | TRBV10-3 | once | TGTGCCATCAGTGGGGGGGGCCCCTATGGCTACACCTTC | CAISGGGPYGYTF
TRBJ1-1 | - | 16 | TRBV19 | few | TGTGCCAGTAGTATGCTCCCGGGCAGGGCCAACACTGAAGCTTTCTTT | CASSMLPGRANTEAFF
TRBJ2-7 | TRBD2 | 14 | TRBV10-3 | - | TGTGCCATCAGTACTAGCGGGAGAACCTACGAGCAGTACTTC | CAISTSGRTYEQYF
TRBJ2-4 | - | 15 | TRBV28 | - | TGTGCCAGCAGTGCGCTCCGGGCCCTAGGAAACATTCAGTACTTC | CASSALRALGNIQYF
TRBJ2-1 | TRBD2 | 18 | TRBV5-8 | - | TGTGCCAGCAGCCCCGGACTAGCGGGAGCGTATGGCTACAATGAGCAGTTCTTC | CASSPGLAGAYGYNEQFF
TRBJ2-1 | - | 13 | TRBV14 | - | TGTGCCAGCAGCCAGAGCCCTGGGGCGTCTCAGTTCTTC | CASSQSPGASQFF
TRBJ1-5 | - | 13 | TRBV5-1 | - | TGCGCCAGCAGTGAGGGGCCAGATCAGCCCCAGCATTTT | CASSEGPDQPQHF
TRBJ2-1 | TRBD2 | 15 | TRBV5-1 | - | TGCGCCAGCAGCATCGTAGCGGGAGTAGAAAATGAGCAGTTCTTC | CASSIVAGVENEQFF
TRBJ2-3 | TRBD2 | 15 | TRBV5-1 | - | TGCGCCAGCAGTTTAGCGGGAGTACCCACAGATACGCAGTATTTT | CASSLAGVPTDTQYF
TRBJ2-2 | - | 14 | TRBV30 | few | TGTGCCTGGAGTAGGGACTTCGGGGACGGGGAGCTGTTTTTT | CAWSRDFGDGELFF
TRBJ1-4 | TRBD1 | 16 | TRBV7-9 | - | TGTGCCAGCAGCTTACGCAGGGGGGTTGCTAATGAAAAACTGTTTTTT | CASSLRRGVANEKLFF
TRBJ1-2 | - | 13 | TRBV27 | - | TGTGCCAGCAGTTTATACCCTAACTATGGCTACACCTTC | CASSLYPNYGYTF
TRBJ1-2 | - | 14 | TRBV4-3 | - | TGCGCCAGCAGCCAAGAACACATCAACTATGGCTACACCTTC | CASSQEHINYGYTF
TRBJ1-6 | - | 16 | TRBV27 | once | TGTGCCAGCAGTTTACTGGCGCCCTCCTATAATTCACCCCTCCACTTT | CASSLLAPSYNSPLHF
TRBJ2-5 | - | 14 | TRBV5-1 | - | TGCGCCAGCAGCTTGGGCAGCGCCCAAGAGACCCAGTACTTC | CASSLGSAQETQYF
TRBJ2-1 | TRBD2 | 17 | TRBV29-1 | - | TGCAGCGTTGAAGATCGGTGGACTAGCGGGGACTACAATGAGCAGTTCTTC | CSVEDRWTSGDYNEQFF
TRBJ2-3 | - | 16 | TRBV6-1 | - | TGTGCCAGCACTGAGGGGGGGGGCGGATTCACAGATACGCAGTATTTT | CASTEGGGGFTDTQYF
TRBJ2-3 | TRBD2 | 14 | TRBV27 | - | TGTGCCAGCAGTTATGTGACTAGCCCCGATACGCAGTATTTT | CASSYVTSPDTQYF
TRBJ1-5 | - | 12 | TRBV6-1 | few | TGTGCCAGCGGTCGGAGCGATCAGCCCCAGCATTTT | CASGRSDQPQHF
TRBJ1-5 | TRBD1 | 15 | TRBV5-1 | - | TGCGCCAGCAGCTGGGGGACAGGGGAGGGTCAGCCCCAGCATTTT | CASSWGTGEGQPQHF
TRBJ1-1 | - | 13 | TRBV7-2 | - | TGTGCCAGCAAAGGGGGGGCGAACACTGAAGCTTTCTTT | CASKGGANTEAFF
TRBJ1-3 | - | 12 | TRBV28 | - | TGTGCCAGCAGGGAACTTGGAAACACCATATATTTT | CASRELGNTIYF
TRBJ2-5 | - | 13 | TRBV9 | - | TGTGCCAGCAGCGTTCGCCCGGAGGAGACCCAGTACTTC | CASSVRPEETQYF
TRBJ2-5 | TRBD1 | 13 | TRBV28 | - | TGTGCCAGCGCGACAGGGGGTATAGAGACCCAGTACTTC | CASATGGIETQYF